This is a list of T cell receptor beta chains from one sample in a study of identical twins. TCRdb reprocessed the 5' RACE reads via MiXCR and lists one record per CDR3 protein. The sample has approximately 260,000 distinct CDR3 sequences, about 14% seen once. Source material: memory (CD45RO+) T cells sorted from blood. Every receptor here comes from a woman younger than 35 in good health. CDR3s include the opening cysteine and the closing phenylalanine or tryptophan. Each record gives: V gene, clone size, D gene, J gene, CDR3 protein, CDR3 DNA. The D gene is left open where the match is weak. Clone size appears in some rows only: once, few, many, or a class for an expanded clone.

v_call: TRBV2; clone_size: few; d_call: TRBD2; j_call: TRBJ2-3; cdr3_aa: CASRTTSGSTDTQYF; cdr3_nt: TGTGCCAGCCGTACCACTAGCGGGAGCACAGATACGCAGTATTTT
v_call: TRBV27; clone_size: .; d_call: .; j_call: TRBJ1-2; cdr3_aa: CASGKTGGTATLYGYTF; cdr3_nt: TGTGCCAGCGGCAAAACCGGGGGAACAGCCACCCTGTATGGCTACACCTTC
v_call: TRBV4-3; clone_size: many; d_call: .; j_call: TRBJ2-7; cdr3_aa: CASSQAWAQIPSDEQYF; cdr3_nt: TGCGCCAGCAGCCAAGCTTGGGCCCAGATCCCCTCCGACGAGCAGTACTTC
v_call: TRBV7-2; clone_size: .; d_call: .; j_call: TRBJ2-1; cdr3_aa: CASSPQRGNEQFF; cdr3_nt: TGTGCCAGCAGCCCACAGAGGGGCAATGAGCAGTTCTTC
v_call: TRBV5-1; clone_size: many; d_call: .; j_call: TRBJ1-2; cdr3_aa: CASSLGSTGHGYTF; cdr3_nt: TGCGCCAGCAGCTTAGGGAGTACGGGCCATGGCTACACCTTC
v_call: TRBV5-1; clone_size: .; d_call: .; j_call: TRBJ1-1; cdr3_aa: CASSSGATDDTEAFF; cdr3_nt: TGCGCCAGCAGCTCGGGGGCAACAGATGACACTGAAGCTTTCTTT
v_call: TRBV24-1; clone_size: few; d_call: .; j_call: TRBJ2-7; cdr3_aa: CATTPPDSGEQYF; cdr3_nt: TGTGCCACCACCCCCCCAGATAGCGGCGAGCAGTACTTC
v_call: TRBV5-6; clone_size: many; d_call: TRBD2; j_call: TRBJ2-1; cdr3_aa: CASSLRLAGDMDNEQFF; cdr3_nt: TGTGCCAGCAGCTTAAGACTAGCGGGAGATATGGACAATGAGCAGTTCTTC
v_call: TRBV5-1; clone_size: many; d_call: .; j_call: TRBJ2-7; cdr3_aa: CASSSGQSHYEQYF; cdr3_nt: TGCGCCAGCAGCTCCGGACAGTCCCACTACGAGCAGTACTTC
v_call: TRBV28; clone_size: few; d_call: .; j_call: TRBJ1-1; cdr3_aa: CASSLRAGNTEAFF; cdr3_nt: TGTGCCAGCAGCCTGAGGGCAGGGAACACTGAAGCTTTCTTT
v_call: TRBV24-1; clone_size: few; d_call: .; j_call: TRBJ2-3; cdr3_aa: CATSDSLSTDTQYF; cdr3_nt: TGTGCCACCAGTGATTCCCTGAGCACAGATACGCAGTATTTT